This passage covers 20 T cell receptor beta chains from one sample sequenced in a study of blood T cell repertoires in COVID-19. The method was immunoSEQ multiplex PCR; TCRdb's version includes in-frame clones alone and lacks a portion of them. The top ten hold 3.5% to 4.5% of the sample, which has some 190,000 clones, 80% seen once. Sequences were obtained from PBMCs or T cells enriched from blood (not recorded which). Every receptor here comes from a man aged 30-40 years with acute COVID-19.

The V call is TRBV4-1, the J call TRBJ2-3, with D maybe TRBD2 (6 bases). Per germline, CDR1 MGHRA and CDR2 YSYEKL. The CDR3 covers 13 residues. V was shortened by 4 bases and J by 14 bases, with 19 bases between the two germline ends. The CDR3 DNA is TGCGCCAGCAGCCCTCCGGGACTTGTTTATCCGTATTTT. It codes for CASSPPGLVYPYF.

This clone was seen a single time. The rearrangement links TRBV7-2 to TRBJ1-2; D is ambiguous. This CDR3 comprises 13 residues. Trimming stripped 5 bases from V and 6 bases from J, with 13 bases between. From germline, CDR1 is SGHTA and CDR2 FQGNSA. The CDR3: CASSPRSLDGYTF. For the CDR3, the DNA is TGTGCCAGCAGCCCCCGGAGCTTGGATGGCTACACCTTC.

The gene calls are TRBV9 and TRBJ1-1; a weak D match, TRBD1 (5 bases). The CDR3 is 14 residues long. CDR1 is SGDLS, CDR2 YYNGEE, per germline. V was shortened by 0 bases and J by 9 bases, with 15 bases between the two germline ends. The CDR3 DNA reads TGTGCCAGCAGCGTAGAGGGGAAAAAAACCCAAGCTTTCTTT. It encodes CASSVEGKKTQAFF.

This chain uses TRBV2 with TRBJ2-2; 12 nucleotides agree with TRBD2. The V and J ends lost 6 bases and 6 bases, in that order; junction bases with no gene match: 8. This CDR3 comprises 16 residues. The germline CDR1 and CDR2 sequences are SNHLY and FYNNEI. CDR3 region: CASSLLAGGGPGELFF. The CDR3 DNA follows: TGTGCCAGCAGCCTACTAGCGGGGGGAGGCCCCGGGGAGCTGTTTTTT.

V gene TRBV19 combines with J gene TRBJ1-5, with 11 bases fitting TRBD1. Germline V gene lookup returns CDR1 LNHDA and CDR2 SQIVND (reference sequence). The CDR3 runs to 15 residues. Trimming cost V 7 bases and J 4 bases; bases outside gene matches: 6. CDR3 region: CASTRDRGYNQPQHF. CDR3 nucleotides: TGTGCCAGTACCCGGGACAGGGGGTATAATCAGCCCCAGCATTTT.

This clone has just a few counts. This rearrangement joins TRBV3-1 (or the pseudogene TRBV3-2) to TRBJ1-1, with D maybe TRBD1 (6 bases). This CDR3 spans 15 amino acids. Trimming left V 0 bases short and J 4 bases short, with 12 bases between. Germline lookup yields CDR1 LGHDT and CDR2 YNNKEL (reference sequence). CDR3 coding DNA: TGTGCCAGCAGCCAAGAGGGGGGGCTGGGCACTGAAGCTTTCTTT. It is translated as CASSQEGGLGTEAFF.

The chain uses TRBV5-1 and TRBJ2-7, with D perhaps matching TRBD2 (5 bases). Germline V gene lookup returns CDR1 SGHRS and CDR2 YFSETQ. V was shortened by 7 bases and J by 2 bases, with 13 bases between the two germline ends. This CDR3 contains 13 residues. DNA for the CDR3: TGCGCCAGCGCCGAGGGATTTACCTACGAGCAGTACTTC. Translated: CASAEGFTYEQYF.

This rearrangement joins TRBV18 to TRBJ1-1; 8 bases fit TRBD1. CDR1 KGHSH and CDR2 LQKENI come from the germline V gene. The V segment lost 3 bases and the J segment 1 base; nucleotides outside the gene matches: 7. The CDR3 length is 16 residues. The CDR3 region has the DNA TGTGCCAGCTCACCGGACAGGGTAATACAGAACACTGAAGCTTTCTTT. It translates to CASSPDRVIQNTEAFF.

The chain links TRBV6-1 to TRBJ2-3, with TRBD2 identical over 12 bases. Germline V gives CDR1 MNHNS, CDR2 SASEGT. The length of the CDR3 is 17 residues. V lost 4 bases and J lost 0; bases outside the gene matches: 5. The CDR3 loop reads CASSAGLAGTSTDTQYF. CDR3 DNA: TGTGCCAGCAGTGCGGGACTAGCGGGCACTAGCACAGATACGCAGTATTTT.

V gene TRBV11-3 combines with J gene TRBJ1-1, with TRBD1 identical over 11 bases. From germline, CDR1 is SGHNT and CDR2 YENEEA. After removal of 5 bases from V and 3 bases from J, the junction contained 5 bases not matched to a gene. CDR3 size: 15 residues. In DNA form, the CDR3 reads TGTGCCAGCAGCCCTGGGACAGGGGGTGACACTGAAGCTTTCTTT. Translating it yields CASSPGTGGDTEAFF.

The table lists this clone with a few counts. V gene TRBV6-1 combines with J gene TRBJ2-3; 9 bases match TRBD1. The CDR3 has 17 amino acids. Germline V gene data show CDR1 as MNHNS and CDR2 as SASEGT. With 3 bases clipped from V and 2 bases from J, the junction kept 9 bases outside the gene matches. The CDR3 protein is CASSDRSGTGNTDTQYF. The CDR3 coding sequence is TGTGCCAGCAGTGATAGGTCCGGGACAGGGAACACAGATACGCAGTATTTT.

This clone was seen repeatedly, ten times or more. The chain combines TRBV18 with TRBJ2-5; D ambiguous. Germline V gene sequence: CDR1 KGHSH, CDR2 LQKENI. The CDR3 is 12 residues long. Trimming stripped 2 bases from V and 5 bases from J, with 6 bases between. The DNA of the CDR3 is TGTGCCAGCTCACCAAGAGATGAGACCCAGTACTTC. Amino acid sequence: CASSPRDETQYF.

The rearrangement links TRBV18 to TRBJ1-3, with TRBD1 matching over 9 bases. J lost 0 bases, V lost 4 bases, and 10 bases had no gene match. The germline V gene encodes CDR1 KGHSH and CDR2 LQKENI. CDR3 size: 18 residues. CDR3 DNA sequence: TGTGCCAGCTCACGCGGTACAGGGGGCGATATCTCTGGAAACACCATATATTTT. Residues: CASSRGTGGDISGNTIYF.

The chain joins TRBV5-6 to TRBJ1-3, with D uncertain. CDR3 length: 13 residues. Trimming took off 4 bases at V and 4 bases at J, with 9 bases between the two ends. In germline, CDR1 is SGHDT, CDR2 YYEEEE. CDR3 DNA sequence: TGTGCCAGCAGCCCCCCCGGGGGAAACACCATATATTTT. It translates to CASSPPGGNTIYF.

This rearrangement joins TRBV5-4 to TRBJ2-2, with D possibly matching TRBD1 (5 bases). V shed 0 bases and J shed 1 base, with 7 bases lying between them. There are 15 residues in the CDR3. Germline V gene data show CDR1 as SGHNT and CDR2 as YYREEE (reference sequence). The CDR3 bases are TGTGCCAGCAGCTTGGACAGGCGGAACACCGGGGAGCTGTTTTTT. Translating it yields CASSLDRRNTGELFF. The full variable domain, rest sourced from reference TRBV5-4 and TRBJ2-2, is ETGVTQSPTHLIKTRGQQVTLRCSSQSGHNTVSWYQQALGQGPQFIFQYYREEENGRGNFPPRFSGLQFPNYSSELNVNALELDDSALYLCASSLDRRNTGELFFGEGSRLTVL.

The chain links TRBV6-1 to TRBJ1-2, with a possible D match to TRBD1 (5 bases). The V end was cut by 3 bases, the J end by 3 bases, with 11 bases between. The CDR3 has 14 amino acids. Germline CDR1 and CDR2: MNHNS and SASEGT. As DNA, the CDR3 is TGTGCCAGCAGTGACATTGACAGATACTATGGCTACACCTTC. Translating gives CASSDIDRYYGYTF.

V gene TRBV14 combines with J gene TRBJ2-5; 8 bases line up with TRBD2. Germline V gene data show CDR1 as SGHDN and CDR2 as FVKESK. With V trimmed by 5 bases and J by 4 bases, 9 bases remained unmatched. The CDR3 has 15 amino acids. This CDR3 reads CASSSGGAVGETQYF. The CDR3 DNA is TGTGCCAGCAGCTCCGGGGGGGCGGTAGGAGAGACCCAGTACTTC.

This chain joins TRBV6-1 and TRBJ2-7, with TRBD1 identical over 9 bases. The junction had 5 bases not matched to a gene; V was cut back by 2 bases and J by 3 bases. The length of the CDR3 is 15 residues. Germline V gives CDR1 MNHNS, CDR2 SASEGT. As DNA, the CDR3 is TGTGCCAGCAGTGAATTCCGGACAGGGGTCTACGAGCAGTACTTC. This translates into CASSEFRTGVYEQYF.

The gene calls are TRBV28 and TRBJ1-2, with no clear D. Trimming took off 4 bases at V and 2 bases at J, with 11 bases between the two ends. Germline CDR1 MDHEN, CDR2 SYDVKM. The CDR3 sequence is 14 residues long. The CDR3 coding sequence is TGTGCCAGCAGTTCGGGGTCGGGGAACTATGGCTACACCTTC. Its translation: CASSSGSGNYGYTF.

The chain is built from TRBV4-1 and TRBJ2-7, with 10 bases fitting TRBD1. With 6 bases clipped from V and 3 bases from J, the junction kept 5 bases outside the gene matches. The germline gives CDR1 MGHRA, CDR2 YSYEKL. The CDR3 spans 14 residues. The CDR3 is CASSLRDRGYEQYF. In nucleotides, the CDR3 is TGCGCCAGCAGTCTCCGGGACAGGGGCTACGAGCAGTACTTC.